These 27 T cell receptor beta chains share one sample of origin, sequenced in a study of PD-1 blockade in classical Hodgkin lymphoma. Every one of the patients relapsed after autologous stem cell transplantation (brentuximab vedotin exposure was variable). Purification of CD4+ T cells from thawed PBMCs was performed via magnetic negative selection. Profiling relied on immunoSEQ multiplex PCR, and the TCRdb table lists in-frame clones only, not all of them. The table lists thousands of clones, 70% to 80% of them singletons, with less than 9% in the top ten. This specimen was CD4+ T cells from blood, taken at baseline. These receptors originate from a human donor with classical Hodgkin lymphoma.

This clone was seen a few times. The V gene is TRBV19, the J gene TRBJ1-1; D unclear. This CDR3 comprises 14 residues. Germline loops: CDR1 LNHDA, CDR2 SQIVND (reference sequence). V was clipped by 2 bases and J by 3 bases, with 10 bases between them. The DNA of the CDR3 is TGTGCCAGTAGTATATTGTTTCAGGACACTGAAGCTTTCTTT. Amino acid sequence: CASSILFQDTEAFF.

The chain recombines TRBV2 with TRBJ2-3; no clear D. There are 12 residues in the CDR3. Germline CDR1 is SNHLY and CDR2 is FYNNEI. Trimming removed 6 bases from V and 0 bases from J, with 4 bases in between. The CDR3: CASRASTDTQYF. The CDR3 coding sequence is TGTGCCAGCAGAGCTAGCACAGATACGCAGTATTTT.

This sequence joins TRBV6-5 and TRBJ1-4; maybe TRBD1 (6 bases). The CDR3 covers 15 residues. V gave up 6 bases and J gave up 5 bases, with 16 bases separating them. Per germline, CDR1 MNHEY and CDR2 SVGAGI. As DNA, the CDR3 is TGTGCCAGCAGCCGATTCGGGGGGCGGAATGAAAAACTGTTTTTT. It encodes CASSRFGGRNEKLFF.

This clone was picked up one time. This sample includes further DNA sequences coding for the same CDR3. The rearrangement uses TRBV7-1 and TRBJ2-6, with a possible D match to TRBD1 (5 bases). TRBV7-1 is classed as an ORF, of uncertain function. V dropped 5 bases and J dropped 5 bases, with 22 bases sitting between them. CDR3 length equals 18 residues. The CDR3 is CASSQLRRGQSRANVLTF. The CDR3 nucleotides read TGTGCCAGCAGCCAGTTGAGGCGAGGACAAAGTCGGGCCAACGTCCTGACTTTC.

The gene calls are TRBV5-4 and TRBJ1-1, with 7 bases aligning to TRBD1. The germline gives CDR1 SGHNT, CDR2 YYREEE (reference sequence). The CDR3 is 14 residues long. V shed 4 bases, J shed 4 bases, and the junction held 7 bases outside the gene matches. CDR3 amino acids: CASSPGGTLTEAFF. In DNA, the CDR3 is TGTGCCAGCAGCCCAGGGGGGACACTCACTGAAGCTTTCTTT.

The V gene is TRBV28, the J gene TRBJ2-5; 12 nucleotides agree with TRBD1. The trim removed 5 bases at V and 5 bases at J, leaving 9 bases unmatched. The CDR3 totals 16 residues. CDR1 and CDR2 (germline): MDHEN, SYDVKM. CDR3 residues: CASSVTRDRGRETQYF. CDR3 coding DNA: TGTGCCAGCAGTGTAACCCGGGACAGGGGGCGGGAGACCCAGTACTTC.

Written as DNA, the CDR3 is TGTGCCAGCAGCGAACAGGGTGCAACTAATGAAAAACTGTTTTTT. This gives the protein CASSEQGATNEKLFF. The rearrangement joins TRBV9 to TRBJ1-4; tentatively, D is TRBD1 (6 bases). The CDR3 extends over 15 amino acids. V gave up 3 bases and J gave up 0 bases, with 9 bases separating them. Germline loops: CDR1 SGDLS, CDR2 YYNGEE. Combining the CDR3 with reference TRBV9 and TRBJ1-4 gives the whole variable domain DSGVTQTPKHLITATGQRVTLRCSPRSGDLSVYWYQQSLDQGLQFLIQYYNGEERAKGNILERFSAQQFPDLHSELNLSSLELGDSALYFCASSEQGATNEKLFFGSGTQLSVL.

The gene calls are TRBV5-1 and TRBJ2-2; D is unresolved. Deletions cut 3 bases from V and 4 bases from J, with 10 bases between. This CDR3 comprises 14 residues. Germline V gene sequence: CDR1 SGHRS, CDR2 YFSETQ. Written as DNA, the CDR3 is TGCGCCAGCAGCTCTATGGACGGCACCGGGGAGCTGTTTTTT. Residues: CASSSMDGTGELFF.

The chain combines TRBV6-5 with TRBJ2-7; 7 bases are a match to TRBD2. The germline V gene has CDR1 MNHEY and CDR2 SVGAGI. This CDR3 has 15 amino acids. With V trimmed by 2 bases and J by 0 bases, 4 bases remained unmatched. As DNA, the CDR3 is TGTGCCAGCAGTTACCGCGGGGGTAGCTCCTACGAGCAGTACTTC. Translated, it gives CASSYRGGSSYEQYF.

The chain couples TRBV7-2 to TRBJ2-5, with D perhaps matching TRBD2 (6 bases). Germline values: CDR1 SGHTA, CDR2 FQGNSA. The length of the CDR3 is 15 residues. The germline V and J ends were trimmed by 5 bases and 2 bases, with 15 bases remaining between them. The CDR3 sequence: CASSPMGLAQETQYF. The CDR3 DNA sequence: TGTGCCAGCAGCCCCATGGGGCTAGCGCAAGAGACCCAGTACTTC.

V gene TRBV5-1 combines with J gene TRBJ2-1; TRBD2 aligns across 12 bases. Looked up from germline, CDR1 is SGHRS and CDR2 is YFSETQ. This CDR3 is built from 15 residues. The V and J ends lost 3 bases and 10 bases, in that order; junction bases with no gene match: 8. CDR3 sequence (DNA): TGCGCCAGCAGCTCAGACTCGACTAGCGGGGGAGAGCAGTTCTTC. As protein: CASSSDSTSGGEQFF.

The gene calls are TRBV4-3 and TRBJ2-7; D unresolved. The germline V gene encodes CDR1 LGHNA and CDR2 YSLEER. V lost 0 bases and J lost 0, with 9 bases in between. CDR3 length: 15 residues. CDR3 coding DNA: TGCGCCAGCAGCCAAGACTGGGTTTACTCCTACGAGCAGTACTTC. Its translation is CASSQDWVYSYEQYF.

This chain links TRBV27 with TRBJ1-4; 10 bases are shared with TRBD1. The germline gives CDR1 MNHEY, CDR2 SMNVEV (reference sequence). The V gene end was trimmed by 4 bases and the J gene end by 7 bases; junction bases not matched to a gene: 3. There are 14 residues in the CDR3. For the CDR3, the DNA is TGTGCCAGCAGTTCTGGGACAGGGGTTGAAAAACTGTTTTTT. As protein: CASSSGTGVEKLFF.

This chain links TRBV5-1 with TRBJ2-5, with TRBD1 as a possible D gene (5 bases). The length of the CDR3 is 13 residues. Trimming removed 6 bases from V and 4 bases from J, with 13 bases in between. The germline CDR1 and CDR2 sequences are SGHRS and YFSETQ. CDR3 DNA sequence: TGCGCCAGCAACAGAGGACAAGGAGAGACCCAGTACTTC. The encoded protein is CASNRGQGETQYF.

The CDR3 region is CASSLGGPRSSYNEQFF. In DNA form, the CDR3 reads TGCGCCAGCAGCTTGGGAGGACCCCGGAGCTCCTACAATGAGCAGTTCTTC. This sequence joins TRBV5-1 and TRBJ2-1; D ambiguous. V dropped 0 bases and J dropped 0 bases, with 13 bases sitting between them. CDR3 length: 17 residues. In germline, CDR1 is SGHRS, CDR2 YFSETQ.

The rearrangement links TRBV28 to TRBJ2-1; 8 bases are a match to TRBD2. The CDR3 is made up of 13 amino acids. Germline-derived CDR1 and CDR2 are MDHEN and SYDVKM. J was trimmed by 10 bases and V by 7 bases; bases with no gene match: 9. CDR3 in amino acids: CASTTGTRNEQFF. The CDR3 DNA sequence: TGTGCCAGCACCACCGGGACTAGGAACGAGCAGTTCTTC.

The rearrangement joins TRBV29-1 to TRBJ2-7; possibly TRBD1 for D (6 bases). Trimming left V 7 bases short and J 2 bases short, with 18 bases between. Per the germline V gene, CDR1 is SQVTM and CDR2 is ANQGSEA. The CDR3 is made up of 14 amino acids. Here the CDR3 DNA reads TGCAGCGCCCTCGGACAGAAGGTCCCCTACGAGCAGTACTTC. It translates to CSALGQKVPYEQYF.

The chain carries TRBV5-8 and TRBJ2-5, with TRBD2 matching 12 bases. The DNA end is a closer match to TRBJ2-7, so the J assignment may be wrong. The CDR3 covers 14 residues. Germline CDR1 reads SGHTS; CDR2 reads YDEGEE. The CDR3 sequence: CASRTSGSYNEQYF. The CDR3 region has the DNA TGTGCCAGCAGGACTAGCGGGAGTTATAACGAGCAGTACTTC.

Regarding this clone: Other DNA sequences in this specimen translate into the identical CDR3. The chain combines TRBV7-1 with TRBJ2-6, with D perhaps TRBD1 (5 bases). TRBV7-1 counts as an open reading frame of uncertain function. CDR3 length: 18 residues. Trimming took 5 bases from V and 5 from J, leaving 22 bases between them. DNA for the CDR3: TGTGCCAGCAGCCAGTTGAGACGAGGACAAAGTCGGGCCAACGTCCTGACTTTC. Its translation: CASSQLRRGQSRANVLTF.

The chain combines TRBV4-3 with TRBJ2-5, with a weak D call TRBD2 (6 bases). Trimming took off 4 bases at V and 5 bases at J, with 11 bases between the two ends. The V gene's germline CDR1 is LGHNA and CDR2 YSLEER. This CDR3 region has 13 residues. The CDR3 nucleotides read TGCGCCAGCAGCCGGGAGGAGGGGGAGACCCAGTACTTC. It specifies CASSREEGETQYF.

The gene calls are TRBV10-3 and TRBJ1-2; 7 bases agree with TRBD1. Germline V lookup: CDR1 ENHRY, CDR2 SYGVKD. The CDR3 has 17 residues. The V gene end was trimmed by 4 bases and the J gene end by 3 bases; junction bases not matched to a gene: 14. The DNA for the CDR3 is TGTGCCATCAGTGCGAGACAGGGAGGGTCCCTCTACTATGGCTACACCTTC. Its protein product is CAISARQGGSLYYGYTF.

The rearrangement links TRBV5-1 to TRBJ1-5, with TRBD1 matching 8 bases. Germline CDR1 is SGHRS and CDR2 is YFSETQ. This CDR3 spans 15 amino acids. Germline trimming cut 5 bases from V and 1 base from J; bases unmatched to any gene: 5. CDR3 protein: CASRPTGVSNQPQHF. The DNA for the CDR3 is TGCGCCAGCAGGCCGACAGGGGTGAGCAATCAGCCCCAGCATTTT.

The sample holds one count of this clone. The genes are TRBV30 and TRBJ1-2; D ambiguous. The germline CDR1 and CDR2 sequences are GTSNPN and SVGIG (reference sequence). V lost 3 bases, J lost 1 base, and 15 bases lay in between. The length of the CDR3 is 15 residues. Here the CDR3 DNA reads TGTGCCTGGAGGTTATGGAACTCAGTTAACTATGGCTACACCTTC. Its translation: CAWRLWNSVNYGYTF.

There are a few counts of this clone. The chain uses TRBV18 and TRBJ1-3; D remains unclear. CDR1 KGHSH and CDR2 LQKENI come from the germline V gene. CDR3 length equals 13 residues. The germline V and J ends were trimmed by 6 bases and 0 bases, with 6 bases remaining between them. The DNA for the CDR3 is TGTGCCAGCTCGTATAACTCTGGAAACACCATATATTTT. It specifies CASSYNSGNTIYF.

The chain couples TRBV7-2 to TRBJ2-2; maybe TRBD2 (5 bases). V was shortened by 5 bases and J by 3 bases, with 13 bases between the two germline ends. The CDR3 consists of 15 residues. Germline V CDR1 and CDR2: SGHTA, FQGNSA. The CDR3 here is CASSPRSGDTGELFF. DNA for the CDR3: TGTGCCAGCAGCCCCCGGAGCGGAGACACCGGGGAGCTGTTTTTT.

The CDR3 reads CSVAGQTLNYGYTF. The CDR3 nucleotides read TGCAGCGTTGCCGGACAGACTCTTAACTATGGCTACACCTTC. V and J are TRBV29-1 and TRBJ1-2, with D possibly TRBD1 on 6 matching bases. The CDR3 extends over 14 amino acids. Germline assignment: CDR1 SQVTM and CDR2 ANQGSEA. V lost 4 bases to trimming and J lost 1 base, with 13 bases between them. The entire variable domain, with the rest obtained from reference TRBV29-1 and TRBJ1-2, is as follows: SAVISQKPSRDICQRGTSLTIQCQVDSQVTMMFWYRQQPGQSLTLIATANQGSEATYESGFVIDKFPISRPNLTFSTLTVSNMSPEDSSIYLCSVAGQTLNYGYTFGSGTRLTVV.

This chain's CDR3 is CASSKAGSGAQETQYF. The CDR3 DNA reads as TGTGCCAGCAGCAAAGCGGGTAGCGGGGCCCAAGAGACCCAGTACTTC. The chain uses TRBV21-1 and TRBJ2-5; TRBD2 is the table's D call, not checked against the DNA. TRBV21-1 is given as a pseudogene. This CDR3 has 16 amino acids.